This T cell receptor beta chain was profiled in a study of T cell responses to AZD1222 COVID-19 vaccine. Study-wide results and caveats: White British people made up most donors, females outnumbered males, and clonal diversity was possibly underestimated. Seropositive at baseline were only a handful of AZD1222 recipients.

Note on this clone: The antigen is undetermined.

V was pared by 7 bases and J by 2 bases, with 12 bases between. Germline CDR1 LNHDA, CDR2 SQIVND (reference sequence). This CDR3 is built from 14 residues. Method: immunoSEQ multiplex PCR; TCRdb's copy keeps in-frame clones and lacks some. The sample includes 90,000 to 100,000 clones, roughly 83% of them seen just once. The receptor's source is an adult who received the AZD1222 COVID-19 vaccine. The sample consisted of peripheral blood, taken 28 days after the second AZD1222 dose. The chain combines TRBV19 with TRBJ1-3; no firm D call. CDR3 residues: CASNDPTTGNTIYF. In nucleotides, the CDR3 is TGTGCCAGTAATGACCCGACCACTGGAAACACCATATATTTT.